This T cell receptor (beta chain) was recovered during a study of blood T cell repertoires in COVID-19. Whole-study context: Samples taken during acute and convalescent COVID-19 were collected in the United States, Italy and Spain.

The table came from immunoSEQ multiplex PCR; TCRdb's copy has only in-frame clones and leaves some out. The sample carries 200,000 to 250,000 clones, around 90% recorded once. Allocation to cohorts depended on clinical history reported by the participants. V shed 3 bases and J shed 0 bases, with 18 bases lying between them. CDR3 length: 19 residues. Germline CDR1 and CDR2: SGHTA and FQGNSA. The sequence was collected from a woman aged 45 to 65 with acute COVID-19. The chain recombines TRBV7-2 with TRBJ2-6, with a tentative D call TRBD2 (6 bases). The sequencing input was PBMCs or T cells enriched from blood (not recorded which). CDR3 bases: TGTGCCAGCAGCTTGTGGGGAGGACCGCAAGCCTCTGGGGCCAACGTCCTGACTTTC. Its protein product is CASSLWGGPQASGANVLTF.